This is a list of T cell receptor beta chains from one sample in a study of Ad26.COV2.S vaccination and SARS-CoV-2 variants. Data came from immunoSEQ multiplex PCR; TCRdb stores just in-frame clones and leaves some out. The sample includes about 350,000 clones, about 88% of them seen just once. Sequenced here: peripheral blood, sampled in a trial of Ad26.COV2.S vaccine versus placebo. These receptors came from a person aged 18-65 years who received the Ad26.COV2.S COVID-19 vaccine or a placebo. CDR3s include the opening cysteine and the closing phenylalanine or tryptophan. Fields, in order: clone size, J gene, V gene, D gene, CDR3 DNA, CDR3 protein. D genes are given only for firm matches. A clone size is listed for some rows: how often the clone was seen (once, few, many), or a class if it is expanded.

>few|TRBJ2-1|TRBV2|TRBD2
TGTGCCAGCAGTGAACCCAAATCGTGGAGCGGGAGAAACAATGAGCAGTTCTTC
CASSEPKSWSGRNNEQFF
>-|TRBJ2-5|TRBV11-3|-
TGTGCCAGCAGCTTAGGGGCCGGGTACTCTTTCCAAGAGACCCAGTACTTC
CASSLGAGYSFQETQYF
>many|TRBJ2-6|TRBV12-3/TRBV12-4|-
TGTGCCAGCAGCCCGCCCGAGGCCAACGTCCTGACTTTC
CASSPPEANVLTF
>once|TRBJ1-6|TRBV19|TRBD1
TGTGCCAGTAGTACAAGACAGGGCTACTCACCCCTCCACTTT
CASSTRQGYSPLHF
>-|TRBJ1-2|TRBV6-5|-
TGTGCCAGCAGTTACGGACCCCAAGGGGGCTATGGCTACACCTTC
CASSYGPQGGYGYTF
>-|TRBJ1-1|TRBV14|-
TGTGCCAGCAGCCATAACATCGTGGGGACTGAAGCTTTCTTT
CASSHNIVGTEAFF
>-|TRBJ1-5|TRBV6-5|-
TGTGCCAGCAGTTTACAGGGTTCTAGCAATCAGCCCCAGCATTTT
CASSLQGSSNQPQHF
>-|TRBJ1-3|TRBV27|TRBD1
TGTGCCAGCAGGAAGACAGGGGGCTCAGGAAACACCATATATTTT
CASRKTGGSGNTIYF
>-|TRBJ1-5|TRBV29-1|TRBD1
TGCAGCGTCGGGGAAGGACAGGGGGGCAGTCAGCCCCAGCATTTT
CSVGEGQGGSQPQHF
>-|TRBJ1-5|TRBV6-6|-
TGTGCCAGCAGTCCCGGGAGGGGTCAGCCCCAGCATTTT
CASSPGRGQPQHF
>-|TRBJ2-7|TRBV5-5|-
TGTGCCAGCAGCTTCATGGACCAATCCTACGAGCAGTACTTC
CASSFMDQSYEQYF
>-|TRBJ1-1|TRBV12-5|-
TGTGCTAGTGGTTTCTCCTTGGGGCAGCGAGTTGCTGAAGCTTTCTTT
CASGFSLGQRVAEAFF
>-|TRBJ2-5|TRBV11-2|TRBD1
TGTGCCAGCAGCTTAGATCTAGGGGGACAGAGGGAGACCCAGTACTTC
CASSLDLGGQRETQYF
>-|TRBJ2-7|TRBV7-2|-
TGTGCCAGCAGCTTAGGGGGAGGGGGAAGCTACGAGCAGTACTTC
CASSLGGGGSYEQYF
>-|TRBJ2-7|TRBV27|-
TGTGCCAGCAGTTTAAATGCAAAGCCCAAACAGTACTTC
CASSLNAKPKQYF
>-|TRBJ2-7|TRBV4-3|-
TGCGCCAGCAGCCAGACCACAGGTGGCCCGCTCTACGAGCAGTACTTC
CASSQTTGGPLYEQYF
>-|TRBJ1-4|TRBV6-1|-
TGTGCCAGCAGTGAAGCGTTCGGTAATGAAAAACTGTTTTTT
CASSEAFGNEKLFF
>-|TRBJ1-6|TRBV18|-
TGTGCCAGCTCACCGCGCCCGGATTCACCCCTCCACTTT
CASSPRPDSPLHF
>-|TRBJ1-1|TRBV6-2/TRBV6-3|-
TGTGCCAGCAGTTCATCACAGGTTCGGGGGCACACTGAAGCTTTCTTT
CASSSSQVRGHTEAFF
>-|TRBJ2-1|TRBV18|TRBD2
TGTGCCAGCTCGCGGACTAGCGGGGTCTACAATGAGCAGTTCTTC
CASSRTSGVYNEQFF
>-|TRBJ1-2|TRBV4-2|TRBD1
TGTGCCAGCAGCCAAGAACAGGACAGGGTGTCTATCGGCTACACCTTC
CASSQEQDRVSIGYTF
>-|TRBJ1-2|TRBV5-1|TRBD1
TGCGCCAGCAGCTTGGAAAGTGCGGGCCAGGGGGCTATCTTGGGCTACACCTTC
CASSLESAGQGAILGYTF
>-|TRBJ2-7|TRBV5-1|TRBD1
TGCGCCAGCAGCCCTTGGACAGGGGTGGGCGAGCAGTACTTC
CASSPWTGVGEQYF
>few|TRBJ1-6|TRBV2|-
TGTGCCAGCAGTCCTACAGGGTTACTCAATAATTCACCCCTCCACTTT
CASSPTGLLNNSPLHF
>-|TRBJ2-5|TRBV7-3|-
TGTGCCAGCAGCTTAGAAGCATCGGAGACCCAGTACTTC
CASSLEASETQYF
>-|TRBJ1-1|TRBV19|-
TGTGCCAGTAGTATATCTGGGCAATCCCAGCTAGCTTTCTTT
CASSISGQSQLAFF
>-|TRBJ1-5|TRBV7-2|TRBD1
TGTGCCAGCAGCTTAGGGCGACAGGGAAATCAGCCCCAGCATTTT
CASSLGRQGNQPQHF
>-|TRBJ2-7|TRBV6-5|-
TGTGCCAGCAGTTACTCCCGAGCCAAGTACGAGCAGTACTTC
CASSYSRAKYEQYF
>few|TRBJ1-1|TRBV30|-
TGTGCCTGGAGTGTCTACGCTGAAGCTTTCTTT
CAWSVYAEAFF
>-|TRBJ2-1|TRBV24-1|TRBD1
TGTGCCACATCCCCAGGGGGCTCCTACAATGAGCAGTTCTTC
CATSPGGSYNEQFF
>-|TRBJ2-7|TRBV9|TRBD1
TGTGCCAGCAGCGCCAGGGGGCCCTTCGGCGAGCAGTACTTC
CASSARGPFGEQYF
>-|TRBJ2-5|TRBV7-9|-
TGTGCCAGCAGCCGACAAGAGACCCAGTACTTC
CASSRQETQYF
>-|TRBJ2-3|TRBV13|TRBD2
TGTGCCAGCAGCAGTACTAGCGGGAGGCGAGATACGCAGTATTTT
CASSSTSGRRDTQYF
>-|TRBJ2-5|TRBV6-5|-
TGTGCCAGCAGTTACTCCGGGGTAGCGGCCCAAGAGACCCAGTACTTC
CASSYSGVAAQETQYF
>-|TRBJ2-7|TRBV5-4|-
TGTGCCAGCAGCTCAAACTCGGACTCCTACGAGCAGTACTTC
CASSSNSDSYEQYF
>-|TRBJ1-5|TRBV6-5|-
TGTGCCAGCGCTAGATACAGGGCGGGCAATCAGCCCCAGCATTTT
CASARYRAGNQPQHF
>-|TRBJ1-5|TRBV5-5|-
TGTGCCAGCAGTTCCGGGACACCAATGGGGGGAAATCAGCCCCAGCATTTT
CASSSGTPMGGNQPQHF
>-|TRBJ2-2|TRBV10-3|-
TGTGCCATCAGTGAGAACATTGGGGCAGCGAACACCGGGGAGCTGTTTTTT
CAISENIGAANTGELFF
>-|TRBJ2-5|TRBV9|-
TGTGCCAGCAGCGTAGGCCCAGCGGGCTTACAAGAGACCCAGTACTTC
CASSVGPAGLQETQYF
>few|TRBJ1-5|TRBV20-1|-
TGCAGTGCTAGGCTTTCGAGGGCCCAGCATTTT
CSARLSRAQHF
>-|TRBJ1-3|TRBV6-5|-
TGTGCCAGCGGAATCTCTGGAAACACCATATATTTT
CASGISGNTIYF
>-|TRBJ2-1|TRBV4-2|-
TGTGCCAGCAGCCAATTGACTACCCCCTACAATGAGCAGTTCTTC
CASSQLTTPYNEQFF
>-|TRBJ2-1|TRBV27|TRBD1
TGTGCCAGCAGGTCAGGAGGGACAGGGGGCTACAATGAGCAGTTCTTC
CASRSGGTGGYNEQFF
>-|TRBJ2-7|TRBV6-5|TRBD2
TGTGCCAGCACCCCGACGGGAGGTGCCTACGAGCAGTACTTC
CASTPTGGAYEQYF
>-|TRBJ1-6|TRBV3-1/TRBV3-2|-
TGTGCCAGCAGTCTCACAGTAGATAATTCACCCCTCCACTTT
CASSLTVDNSPLHF
>-|TRBJ1-6|TRBV6-5|-
TGTGCCAGCAGTTACAGCCAGAACTATAATTCACCCCTCCACTTT
CASSYSQNYNSPLHF
>-|TRBJ1-6|TRBV2|-
TGTGCCAGCAGATTTGAACTTACAGGGTTGGGATCACCCCTCCACTTT
CASRFELTGLGSPLHF
>-|TRBJ2-5|TRBV28|-
TGTGCCAGCAGTTTAATAGGGACGGAGACCCAGTACTTC
CASSLIGTETQYF